This is a list of T cell receptor beta chains from one sample in a study of control samples from healthy donors and cancer patients. Profiling relied on immunoSEQ multiplex PCR, and the TCRdb table lists in-frame clones only, not all of them. The sample records 95,000 to 150,000 clones, more than 70% being singletons. The material sequenced was blood. The receptors stem from a man aged 60 to 69 in good health. Both conserved end residues are part of each CDR3. The order of the fields is V gene, J gene, CDR3 length, CDR3 protein.

v_gene: TRBV5-1; j_gene: TRBJ2-3; len: 17; CDR3aa: CASSLAGIGGPTDTQYF
v_gene: TRBV5-1; j_gene: TRBJ1-2; len: 14; CDR3aa: CASSFSDINYGYTF
v_gene: TRBV3-1/TRBV3-2; j_gene: TRBJ2-2; len: 15; CDR3aa: CASSQQGAVTGELFF
v_gene: TRBV19; j_gene: TRBJ2-2; len: 16; CDR3aa: CASSHRGSLITGELFF
v_gene: TRBV18; j_gene: TRBJ1-6; len: 15; CDR3aa: CASSHPGGNNSPLHF
v_gene: TRBV12-3/TRBV12-4; j_gene: TRBJ1-2; len: 12; CDR3aa: CASSMTGTGYTF
v_gene: TRBV2; j_gene: TRBJ2-2; len: 14; CDR3aa: CASTRQGLTGELFF
v_gene: TRBV7-9; j_gene: TRBJ2-2; len: 13; CDR3aa: CASSLPNTGELFF
v_gene: TRBV10-3; j_gene: TRBJ1-5; len: 14; CDR3aa: CAISESTGNQPQHF
v_gene: TRBV3-1/TRBV3-2; j_gene: TRBJ2-7; len: 15; CDR3aa: CASSHGAGTGAEQYF
v_gene: TRBV28; j_gene: TRBJ1-6; len: 12; CDR3aa: CANGPLNSPLHF
v_gene: TRBV7-3; j_gene: TRBJ1-1; len: 14; CDR3aa: CASSLYGMNTEAFF
v_gene: TRBV28; j_gene: TRBJ2-1; len: 16; CDR3aa: CASSGGAASSYNEQFF
v_gene: TRBV18; j_gene: TRBJ1-6; len: 16; CDR3aa: CASSPMGGKNNSPLHF
v_gene: TRBV4-1; j_gene: TRBJ1-3; len: 17; CDR3aa: CASSQGPQGSSGNTIYF
v_gene: TRBV27; j_gene: TRBJ1-1; len: 15; CDR3aa: CASSLRNRGNTEAFF
v_gene: TRBV12-3/TRBV12-4; j_gene: TRBJ2-2; len: 13; CDR3aa: CASTMGSPGELFF
v_gene: TRBV6-6; j_gene: TRBJ2-2; len: 15; CDR3aa: CASSAGTSYTGELFF
v_gene: TRBV18; j_gene: TRBJ1-6; len: 16; CDR3aa: CASSPLGDSYNSPLHF
v_gene: TRBV3-1/TRBV3-2; j_gene: TRBJ2-1; len: 17; CDR3aa: CASSLRSSGGSYNEQFF
v_gene: TRBV10-1; j_gene: TRBJ2-3; len: 14; CDR3aa: CASSDSLTGDTQYF
v_gene: TRBV5-1; j_gene: TRBJ2-2; len: 14; CDR3aa: CASSSGQLTGELFF
v_gene: TRBV5-4; j_gene: TRBJ2-6; len: 17; CDR3aa: CASSHRTGLTGANVLTF
v_gene: TRBV5-8; j_gene: TRBJ1-6; len: 16; CDR3aa: CASSPKWQGLNSPLHF
v_gene: TRBV18; j_gene: TRBJ1-4; len: 14; CDR3aa: CASSPRRENEKLFF
v_gene: TRBV6-6; j_gene: TRBJ2-7; len: 13; CDR3aa: CASRNTGTYEQYF
v_gene: TRBV27; j_gene: TRBJ1-6; len: 15; CDR3aa: CASSLQGVLNSPLHF
v_gene: TRBV9; j_gene: TRBJ1-2; len: 14; CDR3aa: CASSADGLMGGYTF
v_gene: TRBV9; j_gene: TRBJ1-2; len: 14; CDR3aa: CASSVEGVGAGYTF
v_gene: TRBV28; j_gene: TRBJ1-5; len: 15; CDR3aa: CASSPLDQGAQPQHF
v_gene: TRBV28; j_gene: TRBJ2-2; len: 13; CDR3aa: CATLALNTGELFF
v_gene: TRBV24-1; j_gene: TRBJ1-5; len: 15; CDR3aa: CATSEQGGGNQPQHF
v_gene: TRBV9; j_gene: TRBJ1-3; len: 18; CDR3aa: CASSASPGTASSGNTIYF
v_gene: TRBV3-1/TRBV3-2; j_gene: TRBJ2-3; len: 14; CDR3aa: CASSQGHAGDTQYF
v_gene: TRBV6-1; j_gene: TRBJ1-5; len: 17; CDR3aa: CASSGAGQGGLVQPQHF
v_gene: TRBV3-1/TRBV3-2; j_gene: TRBJ2-1; len: 15; CDR3aa: CASSLLVGVYNEQFF
v_gene: TRBV7-9; j_gene: TRBJ1-2; len: 17; CDR3aa: CASSLGTGGIGLYGYTF
v_gene: TRBV5-4; j_gene: TRBJ2-5; len: 16; CDR3aa: CASSTSQGQGQETQYF
v_gene: TRBV5-4; j_gene: TRBJ1-2; len: 14; CDR3aa: CASSLGTGTFGYTF
v_gene: TRBV18; j_gene: TRBJ1-2; len: 13; CDR3aa: CASSPEQDYGYTF
v_gene: TRBV7-8; j_gene: TRBJ1-6; len: 15; CDR3aa: CASSPRDIRNSPLHF
v_gene: TRBV30; j_gene: TRBJ2-5; len: 13; CDR3aa: CAGRQGAGETQYF
v_gene: TRBV18; j_gene: TRBJ2-7; len: 14; CDR3aa: CASSPRSLGYEQYF
v_gene: TRBV5-4; j_gene: TRBJ2-3; len: 18; CDR3aa: CASSRSGQGVSSTDTQYF
v_gene: TRBV7-9; j_gene: TRBJ1-5; len: 15; CDR3aa: CASSATGTGNQPQHF
v_gene: TRBV30; j_gene: TRBJ1-6; len: 15; CDR3aa: CAWSFGQGYNSPLHF
v_gene: TRBV7-6; j_gene: TRBJ2-3; len: 17; CDR3aa: CASSLDGATPGTDTQYF
v_gene: TRBV19; j_gene: TRBJ1-5; len: 17; CDR3aa: CASSMPGTLGGDQPQHF
v_gene: TRBV19; j_gene: TRBJ1-5; len: 14; CDR3aa: CATTVGGANQPQHF